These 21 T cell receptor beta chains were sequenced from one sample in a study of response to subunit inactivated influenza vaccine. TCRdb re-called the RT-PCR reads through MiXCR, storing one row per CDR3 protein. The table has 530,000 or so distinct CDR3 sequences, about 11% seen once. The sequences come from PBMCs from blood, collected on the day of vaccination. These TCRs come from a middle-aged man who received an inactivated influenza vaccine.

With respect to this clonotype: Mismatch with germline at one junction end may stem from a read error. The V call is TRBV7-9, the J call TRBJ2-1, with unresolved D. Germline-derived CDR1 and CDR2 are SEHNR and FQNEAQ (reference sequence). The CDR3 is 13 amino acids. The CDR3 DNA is TGTGACAGCAGCCCCAATTCCTACAATGAGCAGTTCTTC. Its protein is CDSSPNSYNEQFF.

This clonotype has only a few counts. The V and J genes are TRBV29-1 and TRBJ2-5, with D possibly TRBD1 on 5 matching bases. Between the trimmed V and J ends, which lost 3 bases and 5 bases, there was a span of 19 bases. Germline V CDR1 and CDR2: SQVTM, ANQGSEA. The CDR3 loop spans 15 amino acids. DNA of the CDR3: TGCAGCGTTGATTTATCCTGGGGCGCGCCGGAGACCCAGTACTTC. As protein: CSVDLSWGAPETQYF.

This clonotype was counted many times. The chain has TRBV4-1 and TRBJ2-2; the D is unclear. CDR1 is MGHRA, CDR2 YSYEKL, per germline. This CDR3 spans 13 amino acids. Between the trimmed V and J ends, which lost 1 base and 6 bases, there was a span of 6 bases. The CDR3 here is CASSQGVAGELFF. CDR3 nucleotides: TGCGCCAGCAGCCAAGGCGTAGCCGGGGAGCTGTTTTTT.

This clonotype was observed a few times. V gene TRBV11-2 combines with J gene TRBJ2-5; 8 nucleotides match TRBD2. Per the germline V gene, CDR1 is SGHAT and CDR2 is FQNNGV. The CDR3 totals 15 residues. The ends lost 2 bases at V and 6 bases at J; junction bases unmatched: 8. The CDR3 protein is CASSLTRGGRKTQYF. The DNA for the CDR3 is TGTGCCAGCAGCTTAACCCGGGGGGGTAGGAAGACCCAGTACTTC.

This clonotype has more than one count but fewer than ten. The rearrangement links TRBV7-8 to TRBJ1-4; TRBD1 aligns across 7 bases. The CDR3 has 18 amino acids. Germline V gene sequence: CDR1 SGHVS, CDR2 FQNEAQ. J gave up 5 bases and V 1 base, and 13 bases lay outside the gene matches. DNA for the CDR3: TGTGCCAGCAGCTTAGTTACTATCTCGGGACAGAGGAATGAAAAACTGTTTTTT. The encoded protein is CASSLVTISGQRNEKLFF.

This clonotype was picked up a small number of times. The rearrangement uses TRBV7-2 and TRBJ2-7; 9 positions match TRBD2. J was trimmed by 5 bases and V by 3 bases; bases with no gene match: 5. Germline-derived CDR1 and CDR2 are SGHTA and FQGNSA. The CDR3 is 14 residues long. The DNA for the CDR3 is TGTGCCAGCAGCTTTTTGCGGGAGGGCCACGAGCAGTACTTC. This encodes CASSFLREGHEQYF.

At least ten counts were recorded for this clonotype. CDR3 sequence: CASSPGHGNTGELFF. The CDR3 bases are TGCGCCAGCAGCCCGGGACACGGTAACACCGGGGAGCTGTTTTTT. The rearrangement uses TRBV5-1 and TRBJ2-2; possibly TRBD1 for D (6 bases). Trimming removed 4 bases at V and 2 bases at J, with 12 bases between. The CDR3 loop spans 15 amino acids. The germline V gene encodes CDR1 SGHRS and CDR2 YFSETQ.

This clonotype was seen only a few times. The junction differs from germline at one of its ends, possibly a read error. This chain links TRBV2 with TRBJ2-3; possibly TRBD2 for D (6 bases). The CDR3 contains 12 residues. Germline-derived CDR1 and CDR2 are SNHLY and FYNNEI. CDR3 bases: TGTGCCAGCAGTGTAGACCTAGGAGGGCCCCTTTTT. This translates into CASSVDLGGPLF.

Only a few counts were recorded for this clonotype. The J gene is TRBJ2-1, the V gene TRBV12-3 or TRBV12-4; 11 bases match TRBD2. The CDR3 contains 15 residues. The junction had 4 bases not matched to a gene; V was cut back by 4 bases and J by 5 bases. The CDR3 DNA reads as TGTGCCAGCAGTTCTCCGGGACTAGCGGACAATGAGCAGTTCTTC. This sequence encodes CASSSPGLADNEQFF.

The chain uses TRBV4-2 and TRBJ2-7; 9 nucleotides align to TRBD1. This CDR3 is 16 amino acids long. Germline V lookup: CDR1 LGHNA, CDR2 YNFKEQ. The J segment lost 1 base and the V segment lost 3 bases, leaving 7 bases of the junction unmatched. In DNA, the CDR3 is TGTGCCAGCAGCCAGGGGGACAGGGTTGTGTCCTACGAGCAGTACTTC. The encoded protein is CASSQGDRVVSYEQYF.

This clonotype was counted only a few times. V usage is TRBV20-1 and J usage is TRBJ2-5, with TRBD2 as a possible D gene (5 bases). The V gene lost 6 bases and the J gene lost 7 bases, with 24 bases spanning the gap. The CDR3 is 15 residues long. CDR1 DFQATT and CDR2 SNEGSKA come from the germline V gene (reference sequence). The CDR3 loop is CSARPPGEYRLTQYF. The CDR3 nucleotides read TGCAGTGCCCGTCCCCCTGGGGAGTATCGGTTGACCCAGTACTTC.

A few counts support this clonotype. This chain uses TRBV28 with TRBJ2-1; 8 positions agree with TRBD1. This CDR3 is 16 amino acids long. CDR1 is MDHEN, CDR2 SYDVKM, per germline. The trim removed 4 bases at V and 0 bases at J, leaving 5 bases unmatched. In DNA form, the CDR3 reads TGTGCCAGCAGTTCATGGACAGGGAGCTCCTACAATGAGCAGTTCTTC. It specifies CASSSWTGSSYNEQFF.

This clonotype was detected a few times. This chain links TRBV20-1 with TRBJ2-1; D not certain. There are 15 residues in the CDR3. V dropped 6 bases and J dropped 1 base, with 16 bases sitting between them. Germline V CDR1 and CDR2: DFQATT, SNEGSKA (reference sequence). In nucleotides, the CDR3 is TGCAGTGCGGCCATTGGCGGCGGTTCCTACAATGAGCAGTTCTTC. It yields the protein CSAAIGGGSYNEQFF.

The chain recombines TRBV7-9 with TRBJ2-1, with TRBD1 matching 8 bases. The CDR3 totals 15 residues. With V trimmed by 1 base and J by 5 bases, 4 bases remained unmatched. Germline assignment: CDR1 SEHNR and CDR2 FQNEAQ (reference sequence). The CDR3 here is CASSLVGDRNNEQFF. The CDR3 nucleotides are TGTGCCAGCAGCTTAGTGGGGGACAGGAACAATGAGCAGTTCTTC.

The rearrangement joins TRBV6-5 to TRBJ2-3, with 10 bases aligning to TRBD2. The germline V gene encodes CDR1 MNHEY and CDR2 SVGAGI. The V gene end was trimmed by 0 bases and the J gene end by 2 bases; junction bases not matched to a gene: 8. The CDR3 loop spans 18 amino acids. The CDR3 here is CASSYSRRTSGTTDTQYF. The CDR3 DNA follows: TGTGCCAGCAGTTACTCTCGGCGGACTAGCGGTACCACAGATACGCAGTATTTT.

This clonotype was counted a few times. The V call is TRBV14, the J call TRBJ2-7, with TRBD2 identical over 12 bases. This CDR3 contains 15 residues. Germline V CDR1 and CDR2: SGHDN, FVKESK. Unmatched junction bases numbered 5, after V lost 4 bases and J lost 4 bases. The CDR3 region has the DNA TGTGCCAGCAGCCCTCTGACTAGCGGGAGATACGAGCAGTACTTC. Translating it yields CASSPLTSGRYEQYF.

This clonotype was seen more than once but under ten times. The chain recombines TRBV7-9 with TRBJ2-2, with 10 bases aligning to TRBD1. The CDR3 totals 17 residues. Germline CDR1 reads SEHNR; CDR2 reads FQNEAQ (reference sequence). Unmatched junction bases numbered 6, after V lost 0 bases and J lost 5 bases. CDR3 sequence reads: CASSLAPTGGRTGELFF. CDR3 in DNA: TGTGCCAGCAGCTTAGCGCCGACAGGGGGCCGGACCGGGGAGCTGTTTTTT.

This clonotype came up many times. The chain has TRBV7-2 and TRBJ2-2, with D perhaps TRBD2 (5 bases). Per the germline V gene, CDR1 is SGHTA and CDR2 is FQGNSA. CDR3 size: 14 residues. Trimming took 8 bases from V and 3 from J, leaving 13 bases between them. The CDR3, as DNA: TGTGCCAGCGCGAGAACGGACTACACCGGGGAGCTGTTTTTT. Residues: CASARTDYTGELFF.

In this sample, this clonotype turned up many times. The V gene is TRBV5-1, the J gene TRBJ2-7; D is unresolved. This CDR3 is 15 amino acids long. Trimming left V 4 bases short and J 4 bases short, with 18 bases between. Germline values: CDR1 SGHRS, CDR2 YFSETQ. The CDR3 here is CASSPTSGEMYEQYF. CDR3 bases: TGCGCCAGCAGCCCGACATCCGGAGAGATGTACGAGCAGTACTTC.

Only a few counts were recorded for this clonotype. This CDR3 is CSANGLAGEDNEQFF. CDR3 nucleotide sequence: TGCAGTGCTAATGGACTAGCGGGAGAAGACAATGAGCAGTTCTTC. This sequence joins TRBV20-1 and TRBJ2-1; TRBD2 matches at 13 bases. The CDR3 loop spans 15 amino acids. Trimming at V came to 4 bases and at J to 5 bases, leaving 5 bases not matched to a gene. Germline V lookup: CDR1 DFQATT, CDR2 SNEGSKA (reference sequence).

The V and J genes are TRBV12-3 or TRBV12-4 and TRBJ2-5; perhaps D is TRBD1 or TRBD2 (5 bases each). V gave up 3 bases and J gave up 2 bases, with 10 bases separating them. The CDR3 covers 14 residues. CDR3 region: CASSFSGPQETQYF. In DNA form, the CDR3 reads TGTGCCAGCAGTTTTTCGGGACCTCAAGAGACCCAGTACTTC.